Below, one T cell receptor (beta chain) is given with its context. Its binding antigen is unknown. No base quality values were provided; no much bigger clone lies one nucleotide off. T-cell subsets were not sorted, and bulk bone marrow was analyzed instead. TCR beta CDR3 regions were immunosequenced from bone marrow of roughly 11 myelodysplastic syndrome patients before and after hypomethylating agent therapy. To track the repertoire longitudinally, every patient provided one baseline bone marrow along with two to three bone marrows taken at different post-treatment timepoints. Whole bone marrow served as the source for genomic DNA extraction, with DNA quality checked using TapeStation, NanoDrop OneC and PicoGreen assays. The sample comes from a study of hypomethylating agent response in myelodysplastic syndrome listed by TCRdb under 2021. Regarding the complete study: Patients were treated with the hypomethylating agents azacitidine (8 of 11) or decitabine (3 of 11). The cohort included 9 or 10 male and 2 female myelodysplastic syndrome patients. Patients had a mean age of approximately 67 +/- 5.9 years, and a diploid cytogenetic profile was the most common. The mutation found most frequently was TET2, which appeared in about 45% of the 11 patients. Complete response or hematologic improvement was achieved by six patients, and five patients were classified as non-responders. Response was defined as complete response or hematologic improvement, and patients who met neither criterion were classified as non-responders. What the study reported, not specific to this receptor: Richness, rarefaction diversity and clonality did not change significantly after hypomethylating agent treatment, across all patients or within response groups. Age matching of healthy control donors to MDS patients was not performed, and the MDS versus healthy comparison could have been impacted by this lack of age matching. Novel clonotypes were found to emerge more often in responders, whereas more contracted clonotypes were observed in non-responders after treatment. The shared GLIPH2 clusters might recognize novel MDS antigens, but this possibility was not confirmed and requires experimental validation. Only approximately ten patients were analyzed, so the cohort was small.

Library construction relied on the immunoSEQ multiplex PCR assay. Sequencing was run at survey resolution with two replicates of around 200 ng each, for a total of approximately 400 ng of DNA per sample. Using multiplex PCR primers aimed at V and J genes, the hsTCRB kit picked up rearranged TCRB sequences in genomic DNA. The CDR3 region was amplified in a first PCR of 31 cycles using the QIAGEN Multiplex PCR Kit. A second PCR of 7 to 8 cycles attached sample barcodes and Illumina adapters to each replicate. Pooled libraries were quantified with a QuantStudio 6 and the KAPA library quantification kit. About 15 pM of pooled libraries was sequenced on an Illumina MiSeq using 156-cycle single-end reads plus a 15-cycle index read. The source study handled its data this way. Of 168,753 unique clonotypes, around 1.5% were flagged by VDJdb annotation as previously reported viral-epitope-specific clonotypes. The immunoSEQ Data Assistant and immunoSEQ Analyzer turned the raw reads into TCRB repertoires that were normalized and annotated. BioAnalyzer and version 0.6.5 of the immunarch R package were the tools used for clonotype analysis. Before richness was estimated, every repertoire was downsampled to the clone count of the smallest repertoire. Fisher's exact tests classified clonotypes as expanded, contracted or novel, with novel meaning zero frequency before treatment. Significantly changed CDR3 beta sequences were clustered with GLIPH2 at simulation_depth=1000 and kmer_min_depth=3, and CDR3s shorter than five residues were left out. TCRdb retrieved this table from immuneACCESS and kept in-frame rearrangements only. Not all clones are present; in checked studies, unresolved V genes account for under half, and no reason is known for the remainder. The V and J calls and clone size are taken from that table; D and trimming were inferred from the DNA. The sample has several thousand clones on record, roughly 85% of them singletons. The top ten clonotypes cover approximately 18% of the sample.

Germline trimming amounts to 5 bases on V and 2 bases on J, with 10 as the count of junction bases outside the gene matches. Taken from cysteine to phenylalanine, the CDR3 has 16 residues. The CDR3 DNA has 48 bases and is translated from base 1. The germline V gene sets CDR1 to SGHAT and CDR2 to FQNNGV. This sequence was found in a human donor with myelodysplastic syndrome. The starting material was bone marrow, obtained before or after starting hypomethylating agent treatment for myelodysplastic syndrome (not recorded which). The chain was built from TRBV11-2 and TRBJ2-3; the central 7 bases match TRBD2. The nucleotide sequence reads TGTGCCAGCAGCGGGTATGGGGGGGTCTCCACAGATACGCAGTATTTT. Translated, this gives CASSGYGGVSTDTQYF.